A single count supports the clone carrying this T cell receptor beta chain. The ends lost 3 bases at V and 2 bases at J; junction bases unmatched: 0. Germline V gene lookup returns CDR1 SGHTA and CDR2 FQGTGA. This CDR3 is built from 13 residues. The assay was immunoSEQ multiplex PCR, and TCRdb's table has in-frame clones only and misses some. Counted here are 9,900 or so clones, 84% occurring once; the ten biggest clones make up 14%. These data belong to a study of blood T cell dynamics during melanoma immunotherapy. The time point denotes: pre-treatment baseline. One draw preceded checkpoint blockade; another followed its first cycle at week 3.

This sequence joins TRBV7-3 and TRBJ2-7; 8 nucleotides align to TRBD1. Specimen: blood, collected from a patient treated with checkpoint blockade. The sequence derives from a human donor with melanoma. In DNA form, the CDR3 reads TGTGCCAGCAGCTTGGACAGGGCCTACGAGCAGTACTTC. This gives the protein CASSLDRAYEQYF.